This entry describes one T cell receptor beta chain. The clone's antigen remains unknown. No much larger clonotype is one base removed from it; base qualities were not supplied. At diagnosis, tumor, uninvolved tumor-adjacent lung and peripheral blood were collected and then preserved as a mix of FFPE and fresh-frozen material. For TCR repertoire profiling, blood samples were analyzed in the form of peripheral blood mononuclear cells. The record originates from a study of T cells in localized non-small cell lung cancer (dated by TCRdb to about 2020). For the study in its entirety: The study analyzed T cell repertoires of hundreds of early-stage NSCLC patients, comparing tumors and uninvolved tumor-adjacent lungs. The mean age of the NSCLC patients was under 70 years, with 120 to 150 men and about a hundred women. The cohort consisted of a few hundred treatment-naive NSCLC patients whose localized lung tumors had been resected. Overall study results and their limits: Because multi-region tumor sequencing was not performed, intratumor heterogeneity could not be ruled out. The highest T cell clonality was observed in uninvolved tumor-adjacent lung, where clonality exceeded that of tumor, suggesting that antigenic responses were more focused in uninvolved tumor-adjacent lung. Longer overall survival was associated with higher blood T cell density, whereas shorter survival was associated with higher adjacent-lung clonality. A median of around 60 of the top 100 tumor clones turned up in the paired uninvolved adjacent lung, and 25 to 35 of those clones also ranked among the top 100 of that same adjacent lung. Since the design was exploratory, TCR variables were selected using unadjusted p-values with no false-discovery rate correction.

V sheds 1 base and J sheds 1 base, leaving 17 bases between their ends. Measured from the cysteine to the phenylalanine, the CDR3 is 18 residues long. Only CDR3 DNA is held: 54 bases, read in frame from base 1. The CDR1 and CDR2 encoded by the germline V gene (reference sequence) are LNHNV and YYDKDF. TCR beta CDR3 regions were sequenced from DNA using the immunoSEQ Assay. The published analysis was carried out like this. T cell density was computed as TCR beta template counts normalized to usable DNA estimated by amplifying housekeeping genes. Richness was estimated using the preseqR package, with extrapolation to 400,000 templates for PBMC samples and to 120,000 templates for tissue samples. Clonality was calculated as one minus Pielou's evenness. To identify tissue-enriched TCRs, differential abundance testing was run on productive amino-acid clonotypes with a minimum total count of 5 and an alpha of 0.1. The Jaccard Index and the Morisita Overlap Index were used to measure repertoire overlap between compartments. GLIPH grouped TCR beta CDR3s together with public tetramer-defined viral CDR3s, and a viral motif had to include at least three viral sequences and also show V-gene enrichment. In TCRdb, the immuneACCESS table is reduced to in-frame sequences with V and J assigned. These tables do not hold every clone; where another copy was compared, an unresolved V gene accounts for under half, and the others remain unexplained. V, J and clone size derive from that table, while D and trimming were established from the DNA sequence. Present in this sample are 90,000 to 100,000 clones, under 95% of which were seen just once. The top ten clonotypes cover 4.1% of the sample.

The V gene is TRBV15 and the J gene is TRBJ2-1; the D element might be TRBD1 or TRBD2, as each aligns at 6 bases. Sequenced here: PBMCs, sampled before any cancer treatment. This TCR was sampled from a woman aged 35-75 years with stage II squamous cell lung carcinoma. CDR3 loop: CATSRAPGKGGSYNEQFF. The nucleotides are TGTGCCACCAGCAGAGCTCCTGGTAAAGGGGGGTCCTACAATGAGCAGTTCTTC.